This T cell receptor beta chain emerged from a study of blood T cell repertoires in COVID-19. For the study at large: The samples span acute and convalescent COVID-19 from the United States, Italy and Spain. Nucleic acid was either cDNA or gDNA, and it came from T cells, B-cell-depleted T cells, or PBMCs.

Clones were sequenced by immunoSEQ multiplex PCR, and TCRdb holds only the in-frame ones, with some missing. The sample consists of 300,000 to 350,000 clones, roughly 86% of them appearing once. The CDR3 loop spans 13 amino acids. The germline V gene encodes CDR1 LNHDA and CDR2 SQIVND (reference sequence). V trimming: 5 bases; J trimming: 3 bases; junction bases outside the gene matches: 3. The V call is TRBV19, the J call TRBJ2-7; 8 nucleotides align to TRBD2. The source of this sequence is a woman in her 70s with COVID-19, enrolled during active disease. Specimen: peripheral blood. The CDR3 DNA follows: TGTGCCAGTAGTTCGGCGGGGGGCTACGAGCAGTACTTC. As protein: CASSSAGGYEQYF.